This entry lists 17 T cell receptor beta chains sequenced from one sample in a study of blood T cell repertoires in COVID-19. The protocol was immunoSEQ multiplex PCR, while the TCRdb copy is restricted to in-frame clones and leaves out a portion. The repertoire holds fewer than 350,000 clones, with approximately 83% as singletons. Sequenced material: PBMCs or T cells enriched from blood (not recorded which). The receptors come from a man under 40 who had recovered from COVID-19.

This chain connects TRBV5-1 to TRBJ1-3; a possible D gene is TRBD1 (5 bases). From germline, CDR1 is SGHRS and CDR2 YFSETQ. Trimming stripped 0 bases from V and 0 bases from J, with 13 bases between. The CDR3 loop spans 17 amino acids. In DNA, the CDR3 is TGCGCCAGCAGCTTGGGCGGCAGGGTTTCCTCTGGAAACACCATATATTTT. Encoded protein: CASSLGGRVSSGNTIYF.

The rearrangement uses TRBV4-3 and TRBJ1-5, with D possibly matching TRBD1 (5 bases). The V gene's germline CDR1 is LGHNA and CDR2 YSLEER. This CDR3 spans 15 amino acids. V lost 3 bases, J lost 5 bases, and 14 bases lay in between. The CDR3 spells CASSQGWGPDQPQHF. Written as DNA, the CDR3 is TGCGCCAGCAGCCAGGGGTGGGGCCCAGATCAGCCCCAGCATTTT.

This chain uses TRBV5-4 with TRBJ1-2; 12 nucleotides align to TRBD1. The length of the CDR3 is 15 residues. CDR1 and CDR2 from the germline V gene are SGHNT and YYREEE (reference sequence). The junction had 8 bases not matched to a gene; V was cut back by 3 bases and J by 8 bases. The CDR3 reads CASSSPGQGAYGYTF. DNA for the CDR3: TGTGCCAGCAGCTCACCGGGACAGGGGGCTTACGGCTACACCTTC.

J is TRBJ1-2 and V is TRBV9; D gene ambiguous. The CDR3 spans 15 residues. The V gene's germline CDR1 is SGDLS and CDR2 YYNGEE. Deletions cut 0 bases from V and 3 bases from J, with 12 bases between. CDR3 loop: CASSVDSGPYYGYTF. The CDR3 nucleotides are TGTGCCAGCAGCGTAGATTCAGGCCCTTACTATGGCTACACCTTC.

This chain links TRBV27 with TRBJ2-7; 7 nucleotides line up with TRBD1. This CDR3 has 14 residues. Per germline, CDR1 MNHEY and CDR2 SMNVEV (reference sequence). V was pared by 3 bases and J by 4 bases, with 6 bases of the junction left unmatched. CDR3 coding DNA: TGTGCCAGCAGTTTGCCGGGACAGCCTTACGAGCAGTACTTC. Translation gives CASSLPGQPYEQYF.

The gene calls are TRBV6-2 or TRBV6-3 and TRBJ1-2; TRBD1 might be the D (6 bases). Trimming cost V 4 bases and J 6 bases, with 15 bases left between them. In germline, CDR1 is MNHEY, CDR2 SVGEGT. CDR3 length equals 14 residues. The CDR3 protein is CASSFAGAANGYTF. DNA of the CDR3: TGTGCCAGCAGTTTCGCGGGGGCCGCTAATGGCTACACCTTC.

V gene TRBV30 combines with J gene TRBJ1-3, with D perhaps TRBD1 (5 bases). The CDR3 extends over 16 amino acids. The germline CDR1 and CDR2 sequences are GTSNPN and SVGIG (reference sequence). The V end lost 0 bases, the J end lost 0 bases, and 12 bases lay between the germline ends. The CDR3: CAWSVGPGDSGNTIYF. In DNA form, the CDR3 reads TGTGCCTGGAGTGTAGGCCCGGGGGACTCTGGAAACACCATATATTTT.

This clone appeared a single time. The chain has TRBV18 and TRBJ1-2, with 7 bases aligning to TRBD1. There are 15 residues in the CDR3. Trimming at V came to 1 base and at J to 5 bases, leaving 7 bases not matched to a gene. Germline CDR1 and CDR2: KGHSH and LQKENI. This CDR3 reads CASSPRQGLRYGYTF. The CDR3 DNA follows: TGTGCCAGCTCACCACGACAGGGCCTTAGGTATGGCTACACCTTC.

The chain joins TRBV2 to TRBJ1-2; 7 bases agree with TRBD1. Germline CDR1 and CDR2: SNHLY and FYNNEI. CDR3 size: 13 residues. With V trimmed by 3 bases and J by 7 bases, 5 bases remained unmatched. DNA for the CDR3: TGTGCCAGCAGTGAGACAGGGCCCAGTGGCTACACCTTC. Translation gives CASSETGPSGYTF.

The chain couples TRBV11-1 to TRBJ1-1, with 10 bases that match TRBD1. The germline gives CDR1 SGHAT, CDR2 FQDESV (reference sequence). The CDR3 runs 15 residues. V was pared by 7 bases and J by 4 bases, with 9 bases of the junction left unmatched. CDR3 nucleotide sequence: TGTGCCAGCACCACCAACTGGGACAGGGGCACTGAAGCTTTCTTT. Residues: CASTTNWDRGTEAFF.

The CDR3 nucleotides are TGTGCCAGCAGAGCAGATTCCGGGACAGCAAACACTGAAGCTTTCTTT. The encoded protein is CASRADSGTANTEAFF. The chain couples TRBV2 to TRBJ1-1, with TRBD1 matching 7 bases. V trimming: 6 bases; J trimming: 2 bases; junction bases outside the gene matches: 12. Per the germline V gene, CDR1 is SNHLY and CDR2 is FYNNEI. This CDR3 is 16 amino acids long.

CDR3 protein: CASSGGGEQFF. CDR3 bases: TGTGCCAGCAGTGGCGGGGGTGAGCAGTTCTTC. The gene calls are TRBV6-2 or TRBV6-3 and TRBJ2-1; the match to TRBD2 covers 7 bases. CDR3 length: 11 amino acids. The germline V gene encodes CDR1 MNHEY and CDR2 SVGEGT. Trimming at V came to 5 bases and at J to 9 bases, leaving 1 base not matched to a gene.

The rearrangement links TRBV6-2 or TRBV6-3 to TRBJ1-3; D is undetermined. Trimming took off 4 bases at V and 0 bases at J, with 4 bases between the two ends. The CDR3 sequence is 13 residues long. Germline V gene sequence: CDR1 MNHEY, CDR2 SVGEGT. The CDR3 sequence is CASSSLSGNTIYF. For the CDR3, the DNA is TGTGCCAGCAGTTCCCTCTCTGGAAACACCATATATTTT.

The rearrangement links TRBV15 to TRBJ2-1, with 7 bases matching TRBD1. V was clipped by 3 bases and J by 1 base; unmatched bases: 9. The CDR3 is made up of 17 amino acids. Germline V lookup: CDR1 LNHNV, CDR2 YYDKDF (reference sequence). The CDR3 DNA reads TGTGCCACCAGCAGGGACAGGCTGGTAACTTCCTACAATGAGCAGTTCTTC. Protein product: CATSRDRLVTSYNEQFF.

The table lists this clone with a few counts. The chain uses TRBV12-3 or TRBV12-4 and TRBJ2-7; the match to TRBD1 covers 8 bases. The CDR3 loop spans 12 amino acids. J gave up 9 bases and V 5 bases, and 6 bases lay outside the gene matches. The chain's CDR3 is CASSLDRVVQYF. Written as DNA, the CDR3 is TGTGCCAGCAGTCTGGACAGGGTAGTGCAGTACTTC.

The rearrangement joins TRBV7-8 to TRBJ2-3; 9 bases agree with TRBD2. Germline CDR1 reads SGHVS; CDR2 reads FQNEAQ. The length of the CDR3 is 17 residues. Unmatched junction bases numbered 8, after V lost 2 bases and J lost 2 bases. CDR3 sequence (DNA): TGTGCCAGCAGCTTATTACGGCTAGCGGGGTCCACAGATACGCAGTATTTT. Translating it yields CASSLLRLAGSTDTQYF.

In regard to this clone: This could be a read error, since a much larger clone is one nucleotide away. The chain employs TRBV2 and TRBJ1-1, with TRBD1 identical over 9 bases. CDR3 length: 13 residues. Germline loops: CDR1 SNHLY, CDR2 FYNNEI. V was clipped by 6 bases and J by 1 base; unmatched bases: 0. CDR3 nucleotide sequence: TGTGCCAGCAGGACAGGGGGGAACACTGAAGCTTTCTTT. It is translated as CASRTGGNTEAFF.